The 26 T cell receptor beta chains presented below share a single source sample, sequenced in a study of T cell clonotyping in hematopoietic cell transplantation. Generated by immunoSEQ multiplex PCR, the TCRdb table keeps only in-frame clones and is missing some. The sample has 35,000 to 50,000 clones; approximately 95% are singletons. What was sequenced was peripheral blood mononuclear cells. The receptor source for this set is a man aged 25 to 40 in good health. Some clones in this sample may be carry-over from other donors' samples.

The chain employs TRBV11-2 and TRBJ2-3; no firm D call. The V end lost 4 bases, the J end lost 0 bases, and 2 bases lay between the germline ends. Germline lookup yields CDR1 SGHAT and CDR2 FQNNGV. This CDR3 region has 12 residues. CDR3 DNA: TGTGCCAGCAGCTCTAGCACAGATACGCAGTATTTT. Translated: CASSSSTDTQYF.

The chain has TRBV6-5 and TRBJ2-7, with TRBD1 identical over 10 bases. In germline, CDR1 is MNHEY, CDR2 SVGAGI. V lost 2 bases, J lost 2 bases, and 3 bases stayed unmatched. This CDR3 contains 15 residues. This CDR3 reads CASSYRDRGPYEQYF. DNA of the CDR3: TGTGCCAGCAGTTACCGGGACAGGGGTCCCTACGAGCAGTACTTC.

This clone has just one count. The chain couples TRBV27 to TRBJ2-7, with 7 bases matching TRBD2. The CDR3 covers 12 residues. The trim removed 8 bases at V and 1 base at J, leaving 2 bases unmatched. Germline CDR1 MNHEY, CDR2 SMNVEV (reference sequence). In DNA form, the CDR3 reads TGTGCCAGCGGGGGAGGGTCCTACGAGCAGTACTTC. Its protein is CASGGGSYEQYF.

This chain links TRBV7-2 with TRBJ2-1; a possible D gene is TRBD2 (5 bases). The CDR3 contains 14 residues. Germline V gene data show CDR1 as SGHTA and CDR2 as FQGNSA. The ends were cut back, 5 bases at V and 1 base at J, with 9 bases in the middle. CDR3 bases: TGTGCCAGCAGCGGGAGTGGATCCTACAATGAGCAGTTCTTC. Its protein is CASSGSGSYNEQFF.

This clone was seen once. This chain's CDR3 is CASSLLYHHQETQYF. For the CDR3, the DNA is TGTGCCAGCAGCCTCCTTTACCACCACCAAGAGACCCAGTACTTC. The chain combines TRBV5-6 with TRBJ2-5, with unresolved D. This CDR3 is built from 15 residues. CDR1 SGHDT and CDR2 YYEEEE come from the germline V gene. Trimming cost V 4 bases and J 0 bases, with 13 bases left between them.

CDR3 region: CASSPGHITGELFF. The CDR3 DNA reads TGTGCCAGCAGCCCGGGACATATCACCGGGGAGCTGTTTTTT. The J gene is TRBJ2-2, the V gene TRBV14; D might be TRBD1 (6 bases). Trimming left V 4 bases short and J 4 bases short, with 10 bases between. The germline V gene has CDR1 SGHDN and CDR2 FVKESK. This CDR3 contains 14 residues.

The chain combines TRBV14 with TRBJ2-7; TRBD1 aligns across 9 bases. CDR1 and CDR2 (germline): SGHDN, FVKESK. The CDR3 has 15 amino acids. The junction had 3 bases not matched to a gene; V was cut back by 0 bases and J by 3 bases. The CDR3 spells CASSQDRTGVYEQYF. The CDR3 DNA sequence: TGTGCCAGCAGCCAAGATAGGACAGGGGTCTACGAGCAGTACTTC.

The genes are TRBV27 and TRBJ1-5; D not resolved. The germline V gene has CDR1 MNHEY and CDR2 SMNVEV (reference sequence). CDR3 size: 16 residues. Trimming left V 4 bases short and J 7 bases short, with 20 bases between. CDR3 in DNA: TGTGCCAGCAGTTCCACTCAGGTGGGATTGTTACAGCCCCAGCATTTT. This gives the protein CASSSTQVGLLQPQHF.

The rearrangement uses TRBV5-5 and TRBJ1-3; D remains unclear. Germline V gene data show CDR1 as SGHKS and CDR2 as YYEKEE (reference sequence). The germline V and J ends were trimmed by 7 bases and 0 bases, with 11 bases remaining between them. The CDR3 runs to 14 residues. The CDR3 region is CASGSWVSGNTIYF. As DNA, the CDR3 is TGTGCCAGCGGCTCTTGGGTCTCTGGAAACACCATATATTTT.

The V call is TRBV11-3, the J call TRBJ2-7; D uncertain. Germline CDR1 SGHNT, CDR2 YENEEA. V dropped 0 bases and J dropped 1 base, with 10 bases sitting between them. This CDR3 has 15 residues. The CDR3 nucleotides read TGTGCCAGCAGCTTAGAGTTCTCTATGTCCTACGAGCAGTACTTC. It specifies CASSLEFSMSYEQYF.

The CDR3 DNA reads as TGCGCCAGCAGCCAAGAGGGCTATGGCTACACCTTC. It codes for CASSQEGYGYTF. The chain links TRBV4-1 to TRBJ1-2; D is unresolved. Trimming removed 0 bases at V and 4 bases at J, with 3 bases between. The CDR3 is 12 amino acids. Germline lookup yields CDR1 MGHRA and CDR2 YSYEKL.

The rearrangement uses TRBV7-2 and TRBJ2-5; D gene ambiguous. Germline V gene sequence: CDR1 SGHTA, CDR2 FQGNSA. The CDR3 is 13 residues long. V was shortened by 1 base and J by 4 bases, with 7 bases between the two germline ends. CDR3 sequence (DNA): TGTGCCAGCAGCTTAGGACTCCCAGAGACCCAGTACTTC. It translates to CASSLGLPETQYF.

A single count supports this clone. The rearrangement joins TRBV28 to TRBJ1-1; D is uncertain. Trimming stripped 7 bases from V and 5 bases from J, with 8 bases between. Germline loops: CDR1 MDHEN, CDR2 SYDVKM. This CDR3 has 11 amino acids. In DNA form, the CDR3 reads TGTGCCAGCACCGTTTGGACTGAAGCTTTCTTT. Translating gives CASTVWTEAFF.

V is TRBV4-3 and J is TRBJ1-2; D perhaps matches TRBD1 (5 bases). Per germline, CDR1 LGHNA and CDR2 YSLEER. V was shortened by 0 bases and J by 1 base, with 15 bases between the two germline ends. The CDR3 length is 17 residues. DNA of the CDR3: TGCGCCAGCAGCCAAGACGGGGACGGCCTTATTAACTATGGCTACACCTTC. Amino acids: CASSQDGDGLINYGYTF.

The rearrangement uses TRBV10-1 and TRBJ1-6, with D uncertain. The CDR3 extends over 10 amino acids. Trimming removed 10 bases at V and 7 bases at J, with 5 bases between. Germline V gives CDR1 WNHNN, CDR2 SYGVQD (reference sequence). CDR3 residues: CAIINSPLHF. The CDR3 bases are TGCGCCATCATCAATTCACCCCTCCACTTT.

CDR3 in amino acids: CASSLDSRGQAYEQYF. CDR3 coding DNA: TGTGCCAGCAGCTTAGATTCCCGGGGACAGGCCTACGAGCAGTACTTC. The rearrangement uses TRBV11-2 and TRBJ2-7, with TRBD1 identical over 8 bases. The V segment lost 0 bases and the J segment 2 bases; nucleotides outside the gene matches: 6. The CDR3 totals 16 residues. In germline, CDR1 is SGHAT, CDR2 FQNNGV.

The chain carries TRBV30 and TRBJ2-5, with TRBD2 matching over 14 bases. This CDR3 is built from 14 residues. Germline assignment: CDR1 GTSNPN and CDR2 SVGIG (reference sequence). V was pared by 8 bases and J by 4 bases, with 6 bases of the junction left unmatched. CDR3 in amino acids: CAAMGLAGVETQYF. The DNA of the CDR3 is TGTGCCGCTATGGGACTAGCGGGAGTAGAGACCCAGTACTTC.

The chain couples TRBV30 to TRBJ2-3; 7 bases are a match to TRBD1. Germline V lookup: CDR1 GTSNPN, CDR2 SVGIG (reference sequence). The CDR3 is made up of 15 amino acids. Trimming removed 5 bases from V and 6 bases from J; junction bases left unmatched: 14. The CDR3 loop reads CAWGRTGTADDTQYF. CDR3 DNA sequence: TGTGCCTGGGGCCGGACCGGGACAGCCGACGATACGCAGTATTTT.

The rearrangement uses TRBV30 and TRBJ2-3; weak D call: TRBD1 (6 bases). Germline loops: CDR1 GTSNPN, CDR2 SVGIG (reference sequence). This CDR3 is built from 15 residues. With 0 bases removed from V and 1 base from J, the gap between germline ends came to 11 bases. CDR3: CAWSVPKGGTDTQYF. The CDR3 coding sequence is TGTGCCTGGAGTGTACCTAAGGGGGGCACAGATACGCAGTATTTT.

In this sample, this clone turned up once. The V and J genes are TRBV28 and TRBJ1-1; 9 bases map to TRBD1. The CDR3 is 15 amino acids. Germline assignment: CDR1 MDHEN and CDR2 SYDVKM. With 6 bases clipped from V and 2 bases from J, the junction kept 7 bases outside the gene matches. CDR3 in DNA: TGTGCCAGCAGCCCGGGGGACAGGGCCAACACTGAAGCTTTCTTT. Translation gives CASSPGDRANTEAFF.

The rearrangement joins TRBV4-3 to TRBJ2-2, with unresolved D. The CDR3 sequence is 15 residues long. Per the germline V gene, CDR1 is LGHNA and CDR2 is YSLEER. V was pared by 2 bases and J by 4 bases, with 11 bases between. Written as DNA, the CDR3 is TGCGCCAGCAGCCAACTGAGGTGGGGCACCGGGGAGCTGTTTTTT. Translating it yields CASSQLRWGTGELFF.

This chain links TRBV5-1 with TRBJ1-1; D gene ambiguous. Deletions cut 7 bases from V and 1 base from J, with 11 bases between. Germline CDR1 reads SGHRS; CDR2 reads YFSETQ. This CDR3 spans 13 amino acids. The CDR3 sequence: CASYSPGNTEAFF. The DNA of the CDR3 is TGCGCCAGCTACTCTCCCGGGAACACTGAAGCTTTCTTT.

The chain recombines TRBV29-1 with TRBJ1-2; D not resolved. Trimming left V 6 bases short and J 3 bases short, with 14 bases between. The CDR3 spans 13 residues. Germline values: CDR1 SQVTM, CDR2 ANQGSEA. Here the CDR3 DNA reads TGCAGCGTATCAGCAAGCACTGACTATGGCTACACCTTC. Translated: CSVSASTDYGYTF.

The chain recombines TRBV5-1 with TRBJ2-5, with 7 positions matching TRBD1. This CDR3 comprises 14 residues. Trimming took 4 bases from V and 0 from J; bases not matched to a gene: 3. Germline lookup yields CDR1 SGHRS and CDR2 YFSETQ. The CDR3: CASSRDRNQETQYF. The CDR3 bases are TGCGCCAGCAGCCGGGACAGAAACCAAGAGACCCAGTACTTC.

This clone was recorded once. The rearrangement links TRBV11-2 to TRBJ2-5, with TRBD2 matching 10 bases. The CDR3 is made up of 15 amino acids. Trimming at V came to 2 bases and at J to 1 base, leaving 1 base not matched to a gene. Germline assignment: CDR1 SGHAT and CDR2 FQNNGV. In nucleotides, the CDR3 is TGTGCCAGCAGCTTAAGCGGGGGGGCCCAAGAGACCCAGTACTTC. It translates to CASSLSGGAQETQYF. The entire variable domain, with the rest obtained from reference TRBV11-2 and TRBJ2-5, is as follows: EAGVAQSPRYKIIEKRQSVAFWCNPISGHATLYWYQQILGQGPKLLIQFQNNGVVDDSQLPKDRFSAERLKGVDSTLKIQPAKLEDSAVYLCASSLSGGAQETQYFGPGTRLLVL.

This chain links TRBV10-3 with TRBJ1-2, with 9 nucleotides matching TRBD1. Germline CDR1 reads ENHRY; CDR2 reads SYGVKD. This CDR3 has 15 residues. With 6 bases clipped from V and 1 base from J, the junction kept 6 bases outside the gene matches. CDR3 in amino acids: CAIRDGTGNNYGYTF. The CDR3 DNA is TGTGCCATCAGGGACGGGACAGGGAATAACTATGGCTACACCTTC.